What follows are 24 T cell receptor beta chains derived from one specimen sequenced in a study of cytotoxic CD8 clonotypes in ibrutinib-treated CLL. This table comes from immunoSEQ multiplex PCR, and its TCRdb copy is limited to in-frame clones, with some not included. The sample includes about 76,000 clones, less than 85% of them seen just once. Sequences were derived from PBMCs, sampled after 24 months of ibrutinib treatment. The receptors shown here come from a human donor with chronic lymphocytic leukemia.

V gene TRBV7-3 combines with J gene TRBJ2-2; D is unclear. Trimming took 2 bases from V and 4 from J, leaving 23 bases between them. The CDR3 has 19 residues. In germline, CDR1 is SGHTA, CDR2 FQGTGA. The CDR3 bases are TGTGCCAGCAGCTTATTGGGCATTGCCCCTACCTTGACCACCGGGGAGCTGTTTTTT. Translation: CASSLLGIAPTLTTGELFF.

The chain carries TRBV6-1 and TRBJ2-3; 10 nucleotides line up with TRBD1. The CDR3 loop spans 18 amino acids. V lost 3 bases to trimming and J lost 5 bases; unmatched junction nucleotides: 14. Germline loops: CDR1 MNHNS, CDR2 SASEGT. CDR3 loop: CASSDTWIGTGVGDTQYF. Here the CDR3 DNA reads TGTGCCAGCAGTGATACATGGATTGGGACAGGGGTAGGAGATACGCAGTATTTT.

CDR3 in amino acids: CASSYGLWGLGEQYF. CDR3 nucleotides: TGTGCCAGCAGTTACGGCCTCTGGGGGCTGGGCGAGCAGTACTTC. V gene TRBV6-6 combines with J gene TRBJ2-7, with D perhaps matching TRBD1 (6 bases). Per the germline V gene, CDR1 is MNHNY and CDR2 is SVGAGI (reference sequence). This CDR3 has 15 residues. V lost 2 bases and J lost 6, with 17 bases in between.

The V gene is TRBV6-1, the J gene TRBJ1-5; D is unresolved. Germline-derived CDR1 and CDR2 are MNHNS and SASEGT. The CDR3 length is 13 residues. The germline V and J ends were trimmed by 2 bases and 5 bases, with 7 bases remaining between them. The DNA of the CDR3 is TGTGCCAGCAGTGAAATCTGGGATCAGCCCCAGCATTTT. It yields the protein CASSEIWDQPQHF.

Comments on this clone: The same CDR3 can be traced to other DNA sequences in this sample. The V and J genes are TRBV15 and TRBJ2-7; D might be TRBD1 or TRBD2, each matching 5 bases. Germline V CDR1 and CDR2: LNHNV, YYDKDF (reference sequence). CDR3 length: 15 residues. The V gene lost 2 bases and the J gene lost 2 bases, with 13 bases spanning the gap. CDR3 amino acids: CATSRSGDGAYEQYF. The DNA of the CDR3 is TGTGCCACCAGCAGAAGTGGGGACGGAGCCTACGAGCAGTACTTC.

The chain links TRBV11-2 to TRBJ1-2; 10 bases align to TRBD1. The CDR3 length is 14 residues. CDR1 SGHAT and CDR2 FQNNGV come from the germline V gene. V shed 5 bases and J 3 bases; nucleotides not matched to a gene: 3. CDR3 in DNA: TGTGCCAGCAGCGTAGGGACAGGGGACTATGGCTACACCTTC. Residues: CASSVGTGDYGYTF. The full variable domain, rest sourced from reference TRBV11-2 and TRBJ1-2, is EAGVAQSPRYKIIEKRQSVAFWCNPISGHATLYWYQQILGQGPKLLIQFQNNGVVDDSQLPKDRFSAERLKGVDSTLKIQPAKLEDSAVYLCASSVGTGDYGYTFGSGTRLTVV.

This clone is a singleton in its sample. As DNA, the CDR3 is TGTGCCAGCACCCGAACAGGGGCCTACGAGCAGTACTTC. It encodes CASTRTGAYEQYF. The chain is built from TRBV6-5 and TRBJ2-7; 7 bases are a match to TRBD1. This CDR3 has 13 residues. V was clipped by 7 bases and J by 2 bases; unmatched bases: 5. Germline CDR1 is MNHEY and CDR2 is SVGAGI.

This clone was recorded once. The V gene is TRBV9, the J gene TRBJ2-2; 7 bases line up with TRBD1. Germline assignment: CDR1 SGDLS and CDR2 YYNGEE. V lost 3 bases and J lost 4; bases outside the gene matches: 6. The CDR3 contains 15 residues. The CDR3 coding sequence is TGTGCCAGCAGCGATACTCGACAGGGCACCGGGGAGCTGTTTTTT. Amino acids: CASSDTRQGTGELFF.

The rearrangement links TRBV5-1 to TRBJ1-6, with 9 nucleotides matching TRBD1. V was pared by 0 bases and J by 6 bases, with 1 base of the junction left unmatched. The CDR3 runs 15 residues. Germline V gives CDR1 SGHRS, CDR2 YFSETQ. The CDR3 DNA reads as TGCGCCAGCAGCTTGGAGGACAGGGGTAATTCACCCCTCCACTTT. This codes for CASSLEDRGNSPLHF.

This clone came up once. This chain joins TRBV28 and TRBJ2-7, with a possible D match to TRBD1 (6 bases). The CDR3 covers 15 residues. Trimming stripped 2 bases from V and 0 bases from J, with 11 bases between. Germline CDR1 MDHEN, CDR2 SYDVKM. The CDR3 coding sequence is TGTGCCAGCAGTTTAGGGACATCAAGCTCCTACGAGCAGTACTTC. Its translation: CASSLGTSSSYEQYF.

This sequence joins TRBV5-1 and TRBJ1-1, with no clear D. Germline V lookup: CDR1 SGHRS, CDR2 YFSETQ. CDR3 length equals 14 residues. V lost 2 bases to trimming and J lost 3 bases, with 11 bases between them. This chain's CDR3 is CASSFQSPDTEAFF. Here the CDR3 DNA reads TGCGCCAGCAGCTTTCAGTCTCCGGACACTGAAGCTTTCTTT. The full variable domain, rest sourced from reference TRBV5-1 and TRBJ1-1, is KAGVTQTPRYLIKTRGQQVTLSCSPISGHRSVSWYQQTPGQGLQFLFEYFSETQRNKGNFPGRFSGRQFSNSRSEMNVSTLELGDSALYLCASSFQSPDTEAFFGQGTRLTVV.

CDR3 DNA sequence: TGTGCCAGCAATACCGTCCTGAGTCACAATGAGCAGTTCTTC. It codes for CASNTVLSHNEQFF. This rearrangement joins TRBV21-1 to TRBJ2-1; the D call in the table, TRBD2, was not verified against the DNA. TRBV21-1 is tagged as a pseudogene. This CDR3 spans 14 amino acids.

This clone was detected only a few times. The V call is TRBV6-6, the J call TRBJ1-1; D is undetermined. The CDR3 has 13 residues. Trimming shortened V by 6 bases and J by 4 bases, and 12 bases separated the two germline ends. Germline CDR1 and CDR2: MNHNY and SVGAGI (reference sequence). CDR3 in DNA: TGTGCCAGCAGCCTACAGAGAATCACTGAAGCTTTCTTT. It codes for CASSLQRITEAFF.

The chain carries TRBV9 and TRBJ2-5; TRBD1 agrees at 7 bases. Germline V gene lookup returns CDR1 SGDLS and CDR2 YYNGEE. J gave up 3 bases and V 4 bases, and 3 bases lay outside the gene matches. The CDR3 spans 13 residues. The CDR3 nucleotides read TGTGCCAGCAGCTCAGGGACAGAAGAGACCCAGTACTTC. Its translation is CASSSGTEETQYF.

DNA for the CDR3: TGTGCCAGCAGCTTTGGGGTGTCAAGTGCTTTCTTT. As protein: CASSFGVSSAFF. The chain is built from TRBV5-4 and TRBJ1-1; the D is unclear. This CDR3 is built from 12 residues. The germline V and J ends were trimmed by 2 bases and 11 bases, with 13 bases remaining between them. Germline-derived CDR1 and CDR2 are SGHNT and YYREEE (reference sequence).

The chain has TRBV28 and TRBJ2-1; maybe TRBD2 (5 bases). V gave up 5 bases and J gave up 5 bases, with 16 bases separating them. The CDR3 covers 15 residues. The germline V gene encodes CDR1 MDHEN and CDR2 SYDVKM. The CDR3 bases are TGTGCCAGCAGTGACCAGCGGACCTTAGACAATGAGCAGTTCTTC. Translated, it gives CASSDQRTLDNEQFF.

This clone has only a few counts. The rearrangement joins TRBV7-9 to TRBJ2-2; D gene uncertain. CDR3 length: 13 amino acids. Germline V gene data show CDR1 as SEHNR and CDR2 as FQNEAQ (reference sequence). V was pared by 3 bases and J by 5 bases, with 7 bases between. The CDR3 region is CASSFLVTGELFF. The CDR3 DNA follows: TGTGCCAGCAGCTTCTTGGTGACCGGGGAGCTGTTTTTT.

V usage is TRBV19 and J usage is TRBJ2-2; D unclear. In germline, CDR1 is LNHDA, CDR2 SQIVND (reference sequence). This CDR3 has 11 amino acids. Trimming removed 5 bases at V and 8 bases at J, with 6 bases between. The CDR3 spells CASSHAGELFF. In nucleotides, the CDR3 is TGTGCCAGTAGTCACGCAGGGGAGCTGTTTTTT.

In this sample, this clone turned up once. The chain carries TRBV5-1 and TRBJ2-2; D is uncertain. CDR1 and CDR2 from the germline V gene are SGHRS and YFSETQ. The CDR3 loop spans 13 amino acids. Trimming stripped 1 base from V and 7 bases from J, with 8 bases between. Here the CDR3 reads CASSLTENGELFF. The CDR3 DNA is TGCGCCAGCAGCTTGACGGAGAACGGGGAGCTGTTTTTT.

A few counts support this clone. The chain couples TRBV27 to TRBJ1-2; D unresolved. Trimming removed 3 bases from V and 6 bases from J, with 14 bases in between. The CDR3 is made up of 14 amino acids. Germline V gene data show CDR1 as MNHEY and CDR2 as SMNVEV (reference sequence). The CDR3 reads CASSFSDLRDGYTF. The CDR3 region has the DNA TGTGCCAGCAGTTTCTCGGACTTGCGGGATGGCTACACCTTC.

This sequence joins TRBV29-1 and TRBJ2-6; weak D call: TRBD1 (6 bases). Germline V gene sequence: CDR1 SQVTM, CDR2 ANQGSEA. This CDR3 spans 13 amino acids. V was clipped by 7 bases and J by 1 base, with 8 bases between them. As DNA, the CDR3 is TGCAGCGCAACAGGGTCTGGGGCCAACGTCCTGACTTTC. It encodes CSATGSGANVLTF.

V usage is TRBV28 and J usage is TRBJ2-7; 11 positions match TRBD1. There are 15 residues in the CDR3. The ends lost 5 bases at V and 4 bases at J; junction bases unmatched: 7. CDR1 and CDR2 (germline): MDHEN, SYDVKM. The CDR3 nucleotides are TGTGCCAGCAGTCCGCGGGGACAGGGGGGATACGAGCAGTACTTC. Protein product: CASSPRGQGGYEQYF.

The chain couples TRBV7-9 to TRBJ2-5, with no clear D. Germline V gives CDR1 SEHNR, CDR2 FQNEAQ (reference sequence). V was trimmed by 4 bases and J by 5 bases, leaving 14 bases between them. This CDR3 comprises 14 residues. CDR3 DNA sequence: TGTGCCAGCAGCTCCCTCCCCGGCGTGGAGACCCAGTACTTC. This codes for CASSSLPGVETQYF.

This clone showed up just once. V is TRBV5-1 and J is TRBJ2-1, with 11 positions matching TRBD2. The CDR3 loop spans 15 amino acids. Trimming removed 7 bases from V and 3 bases from J; junction bases left unmatched: 6. Germline V CDR1 and CDR2: SGHRS, YFSETQ. CDR3 DNA: TGCGCCAGCGGGGGAGGGACTAGCGGCTACAATGAGCAGTTCTTC. Translating it yields CASGGGTSGYNEQFF.